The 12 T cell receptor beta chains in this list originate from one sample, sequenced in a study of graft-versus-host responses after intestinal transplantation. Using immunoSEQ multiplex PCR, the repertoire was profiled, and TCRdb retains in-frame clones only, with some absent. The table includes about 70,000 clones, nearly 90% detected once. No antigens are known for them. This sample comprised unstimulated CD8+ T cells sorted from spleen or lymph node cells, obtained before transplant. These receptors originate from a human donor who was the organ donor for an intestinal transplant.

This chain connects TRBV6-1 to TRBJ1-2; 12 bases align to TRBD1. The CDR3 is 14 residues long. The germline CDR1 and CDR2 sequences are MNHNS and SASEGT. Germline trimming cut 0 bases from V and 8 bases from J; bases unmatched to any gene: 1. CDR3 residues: CASSEAGTGGGYTF. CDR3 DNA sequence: TGTGCCAGCAGTGAAGCCGGGACAGGGGGCGGCTACACCTTC.

This chain's CDR3 is CASSFTSGGTDTQYF. The CDR3 nucleotides read TGTGCCAGCAGTTTTACTAGCGGGGGCACAGATACGCAGTATTTT. The rearrangement links TRBV28 to TRBJ2-3, with TRBD2 matching 10 bases. The CDR3 has 15 residues. J was trimmed by 1 base and V by 3 bases; bases with no gene match: 1. Germline V CDR1 and CDR2: MDHEN, SYDVKM.

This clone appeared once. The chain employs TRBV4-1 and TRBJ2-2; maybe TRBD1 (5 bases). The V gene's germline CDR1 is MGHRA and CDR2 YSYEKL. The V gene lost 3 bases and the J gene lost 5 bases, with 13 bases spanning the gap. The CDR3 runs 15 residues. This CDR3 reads CASSQGPRVTGELFF. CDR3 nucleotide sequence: TGCGCCAGCAGCCAGGGGCCAAGGGTGACCGGGGAGCTGTTTTTT.

CDR3 residues: CASSNLAGTTDTQYF. The CDR3 region has the DNA TGTGCCAGCAGTAACCTAGCGGGGACCACAGATACGCAGTATTTT. V usage is TRBV6-4 and J usage is TRBJ2-3, with 9 bases lining up with TRBD2. Per germline, CDR1 MRHNA and CDR2 SNTAGT. The J segment lost 2 bases and the V segment lost 5 bases, leaving 5 bases of the junction unmatched. The CDR3 covers 15 residues.

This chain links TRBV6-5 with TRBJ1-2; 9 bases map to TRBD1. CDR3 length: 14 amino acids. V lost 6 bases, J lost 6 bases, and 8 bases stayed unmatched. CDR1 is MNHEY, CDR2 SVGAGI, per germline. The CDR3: CASRGQGTLHGYTF. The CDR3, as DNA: TGTGCCAGCAGGGGACAGGGAACCCTACATGGCTACACCTTC.

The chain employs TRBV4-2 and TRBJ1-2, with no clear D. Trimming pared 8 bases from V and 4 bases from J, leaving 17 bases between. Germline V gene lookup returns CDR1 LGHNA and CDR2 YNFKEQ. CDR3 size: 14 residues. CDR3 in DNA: TGTGCCAGCGGAACAACAACCGAGGCCTATGGCTACACCTTC. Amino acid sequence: CASGTTTEAYGYTF.

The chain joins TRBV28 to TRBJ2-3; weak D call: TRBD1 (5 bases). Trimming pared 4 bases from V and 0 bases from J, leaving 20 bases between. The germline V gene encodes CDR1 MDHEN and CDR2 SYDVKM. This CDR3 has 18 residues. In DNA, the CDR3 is TGTGCCAGCAGTTCCAACGGACATAAGGACACTAGCACAGATACGCAGTATTTT. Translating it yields CASSSNGHKDTSTDTQYF.

Here the CDR3 DNA reads TGTGCCAGTACCCCAGGGGGAGGTTATAATTCACCCCTCCACTTT. It encodes CASTPGGGYNSPLHF. The chain has TRBV19 and TRBJ1-6; 7 bases line up with TRBD1. With 7 bases clipped from V and 4 bases from J, the junction kept 7 bases outside the gene matches. Germline V lookup: CDR1 LNHDA, CDR2 SQIVND (reference sequence). The CDR3 loop spans 15 amino acids.

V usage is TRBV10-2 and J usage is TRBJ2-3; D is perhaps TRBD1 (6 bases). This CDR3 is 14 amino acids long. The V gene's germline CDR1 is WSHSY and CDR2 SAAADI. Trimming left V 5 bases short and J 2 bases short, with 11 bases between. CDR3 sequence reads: CASSRGQYTDTQYF. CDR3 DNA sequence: TGCGCCAGCAGTCGAGGACAGTACACAGATACGCAGTATTTT.

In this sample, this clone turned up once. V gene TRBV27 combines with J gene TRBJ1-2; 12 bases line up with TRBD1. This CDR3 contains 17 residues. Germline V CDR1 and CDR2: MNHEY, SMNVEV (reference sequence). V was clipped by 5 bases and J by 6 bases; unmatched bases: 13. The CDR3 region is CASSLTPGTGGSNGYTF. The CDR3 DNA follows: TGTGCCAGCAGTCTCACCCCCGGGACAGGGGGCTCTAATGGCTACACCTTC.

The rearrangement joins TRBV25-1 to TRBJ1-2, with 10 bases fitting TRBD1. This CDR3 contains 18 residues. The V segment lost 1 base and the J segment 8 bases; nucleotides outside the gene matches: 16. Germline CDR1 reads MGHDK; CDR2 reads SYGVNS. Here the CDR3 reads CASSEWIDESRDRGGYTF. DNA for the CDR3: TGTGCCAGCAGTGAATGGATAGACGAGTCCCGGGACAGGGGAGGCTACACCTTC.

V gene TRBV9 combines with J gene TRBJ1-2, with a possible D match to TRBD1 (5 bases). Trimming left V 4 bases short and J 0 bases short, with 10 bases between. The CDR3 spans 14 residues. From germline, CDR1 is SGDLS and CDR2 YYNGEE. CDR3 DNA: TGTGCCAGCAGCCCCTCAGGGACTAACTATGGCTACACCTTC. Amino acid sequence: CASSPSGTNYGYTF.